The following is a T cell receptor beta chain sequence with its context. This receptor's antigen is unknown. The record has no base qualities; no much larger clone is one base away. The trial excluded patients who had a history of autoimmune disease or who were on systemic immunosuppression. In every dose cohort, peripheral blood was drawn for TCR sequencing at baseline, cycle 4 day 1, and cycle 7 day 1. The samples were drawn from a first-in-human, open-label, multicenter phase I dose-escalation trial of ivuxolimab. Adults with locally advanced or metastatic melanoma, renal cell carcinoma, hepatocellular carcinoma or head and neck squamous cell carcinoma were enrolled in the trial. Before TCR sequencing, CD4+ T cells and CD8+ T cells were sorted from peripheral blood as separate populations. The source of the sample is a study of OX40 agonist ivuxolimab in advanced cancers. In the study overall: The costimulatory receptor OX40 (CD134) was targeted by ivuxolimab, a fully human IgG2 agonistic monoclonal antibody. Intravenous ivuxolimab was administered to patients every 2 weeks at six dose levels: 0.01, 0.1, 0.3, 1.5, 3 and 10 mg/kg. Among the roughly 52 dose-escalation patients, 19 had hepatocellular carcinoma, approximately 15 melanoma, 9 renal cell carcinoma and 9 head and neck cancer. The dose-escalation cohort was 82.7% male with a mean age of roughly 62 years, ranging from about 23 to 85. Patients were allowed to have had prior anti-PD-1, anti-PD-L1 or anti-CTLA-4 therapy, and 40% of the dose-escalation patients had been treated with checkpoint inhibitors. Partial responses occurred in three dose-escalation patients: two with cutaneous melanoma and one with hepatocellular carcinoma. Peripheral TCRbeta sequencing was intended to test whether TCR sequence diversity was altered and clonal T-cell expansion was caused by ivuxolimab. The paper describes the monotherapy dose-escalation part (N ≈ 50 patients) of the phase I trial of ivuxolimab.

Reading from cysteine to phenylalanine, the CDR3 counts 14 amino acids. Left in the record is the CDR3 DNA by itself, 42 bases read in frame from the first base. V gives up 1 base and J gives up 6 bases, and the segment between their germline ends measures 12 bases. CDR1 and CDR2 (SEHNR, FQNEAQ) derive from the germline V gene (reference sequence). Genomic DNA was isolated from the sorted cells so that the TCRbeta CDR3 region could be sequenced. TCRbeta CDR3 regions were sequenced using the immunoSEQ Assay. Not all clones reach the TCRdb copy of this immuneACCESS table, which keeps in-frame sequences only. Checked studies attribute under half of the gap to unresolved V genes and leave the rest unexplained. The sample table holds around 70,000 clones, of which roughly nine tenths were seen once. The ten largest make up 9.5% to 12% of the sample. The paper's findings and limits, for the study overall: Partial responders in the 0.1-3.0 mg/kg groups had among the lowest normalized peripheral clonal expansion, especially among CD8+ T cells. Low levels of normalized T-cell clonal expansion were also seen in some nonresponding patients. After ivuxolimab, more expanded clones were found on average in CD8+ T cells than in CD4+ T cells. At doses from 0.1 to 3.0 mg/kg, clonal expansion was seen in both CD4+ and CD8+ blood T cells between baseline and week 6. Antigen specificity was not determined for the clonally expanded peripheral T cells.

This clonotype was obtained from an adult with an advanced solid tumor such as melanoma, head and neck, liver or kidney cancer. This specimen was CD4+ or CD8+ T cells sorted from blood, taken in a trial of the OX40 agonist ivuxolimab. The receptor chain draws on TRBV7-9 and TRBJ1-1; 6 matching bases give a weak D call of TRBD1. The nucleotide sequence is TGTGCCAGCAGCTTAGAGTTGGAGGGGGCTGAAGCTTTCTTT. The translation is CASSLELEGAEAFF.